This T cell receptor beta chain originates from a study of blood T cell repertoires in COVID-19. Study-level background: Samples came from the United States, Italy and Spain, spanning acute and convalescent COVID-19. In each case, the material was cDNA or gDNA derived from T cells, B-cell-depleted T cells, or PBMCs.

Losses at the gene ends were 0 bases for V and 4 bases for J; bases not matched to a gene: 5. This CDR3 has 17 residues. Germline V CDR1 and CDR2: SGHTA, FQGNSA. In the study's own analysis: Cell counts per sample came from amplifying reference gene primers. Only in-frame clones appear in the TCRdb table, and some are missing; sequencing was by immunoSEQ multiplex PCR. That table gives V, J and clone size, and the DNA gave D and trimming. The data show some 350,000 clones, about 86% seen once. This chain joins TRBV7-2 and TRBJ2-1; TRBD2 aligns across 11 bases. Sequenced input: peripheral blood. The sequence was collected from a man aged 25-45 years with active or convalescent COVID-19. The CDR3 reads CASSLALAGAGYNEQFF. The CDR3 DNA is TGTGCCAGCAGCTTAGCACTAGCGGGGGCGGGATACAATGAGCAGTTCTTC. The whole variable domain, remainder taken from reference TRBV7-2 and TRBJ2-1, is GAGVSQSPSNKVTEKGKDVELRCDPISGHTALYWYRQSLGQGLEFLIYFQGNSAPDKSGLPSDRFSAERTGGSVSTLTIQRTQQEDSAVYLCASSLALAGAGYNEQFFGPGTRLTVL.